Listed here are 19 T cell receptor beta chains from one sample, sequenced in a study of T cells in women clearing cervical HPV infection. Sequenced by immunoSEQ multiplex PCR; TCRdb stores in-frame clones only, minus some. Recorded here are 30,000 to 45,000 clones; the top ten clones represent less than 2%. Material: blood buffy coat. The receptor set was obtained from a woman between 18 and 70 years old with a cervical HPV16 infection that either progressed to CIN3+ or cleared (not recorded which).

About this clone: The read falls 3 residues short of the CDR3 end, and the missing part is taken from the germline J gene. This rearrangement joins TRBV28 to TRBJ2-5; TRBD1 is a possible D gene (6 bases). Trimming took 3 bases from V and 5 from J, leaving 19 bases between them. The CDR3 spans 16 residues. The germline V gene has CDR1 MDHEN and CDR2 SYDVKM. This CDR3 reads CASSLFRDKGFETQYF. The part of the CDR3 DNA that was read is TGTGCCAGCAGTTTGTTTCGGGACAAGGGGTTTGAGACC.

Comment on this clone: The read gets to within 3 residues of the CDR3 end, and the germline J gene fills in the rest. J is TRBJ1-1 and V is TRBV29-1; 9 nucleotides align to TRBD1. Germline assignment: CDR1 SQVTM and CDR2 ANQGSEA. Unmatched junction bases numbered 5, after V lost 6 bases and J lost 3 bases. This CDR3 is built from 13 residues. The covered CDR3 bases are TGCAGCGTGGACTGGACAGGGGACACTGAA. Translation gives CSVDWTGDTE. In full, the CDR3 reads CSVDWTGDTEAFF.

In regard to this clone: The read terminates 3 residues ahead of where the CDR3 ends, so the germline J gene completes it. The chain uses TRBV18 and TRBJ2-7, with 11 bases aligning to TRBD1. The junction had 3 bases not matched to a gene; V was cut back by 0 bases and J by 2 bases. The CDR3 is 16 amino acids. In germline, CDR1 is KGHSH, CDR2 LQKENI. The CDR3 loop is CASSPPGTGGAYEQYF. CDR3 bases read: TGTGCCAGCTCACCACCGGGGACAGGGGGAGCCTACGAG.

In regard to this clone: The read finishes 3 residues shy of the CDR3 end, and the germline J gene is used to complete it. This chain connects TRBV2 to TRBJ1-2; 9 nucleotides agree with TRBD1. Germline V lookup: CDR1 SNHLY, CDR2 FYNNEI. CDR3 length: 12 residues. J gave up 6 bases and V 5 bases, and 1 base lay outside the gene matches. The sequenced CDR3 bases are TGTGCCAGCAGTCGGACAGGGGATGGC. As protein: CASSRTGDG. The whole CDR3 region reads CASSRTGDGYTF.

The DNA read from the CDR3 is TGCAGTGCTCTTCGGGACTCGACCTACGAG. Protein product: CSALRDSTYE. The CDR3 reads in full as CSALRDSTYEQYF. This rearrangement joins TRBV20-1 to TRBJ2-7; TRBD2 might be the D (6 bases). With the read ending 3 residues before the CDR3 end, the germline J gene is used to fill in that end. This CDR3 is 13 amino acids long. Trimming removed 5 bases from V and 2 bases from J, with 13 bases in between. Germline V gene lookup returns CDR1 DFQATT and CDR2 SNEGSKA (reference sequence).

The CDR3 is CASSEVAGAPHGTDTQYF. The DNA read from the CDR3 is TGTGCCAGCAGTGAAGTAGCGGGGGCCCCGCACGGCACAGATACG. The chain has TRBV6-1 and TRBJ2-3; 9 nucleotides align to TRBD2. The read gets to within 3 residues of the CDR3 end, and the germline J gene fills in the rest. Germline V CDR1 and CDR2: MNHNS, SASEGT. This CDR3 comprises 18 residues. Trimming took 1 base from V and 1 from J; bases not matched to a gene: 9.

To note about this clone: Read sequence stops 3 residues before the CDR3 end, and the germline J gene provides the missing end. The chain couples TRBV6-1 to TRBJ1-5, with D possibly TRBD1 on 6 matching bases. The CDR3 covers 16 residues. V lost 0 bases and J lost 0, with 9 bases in between. Germline V gives CDR1 MNHNS, CDR2 SASEGT. The chain's CDR3 is CASSEAGALSNQPQHF. The CDR3 bases that were read are TGTGCCAGCAGTGAAGCGGGGGCGCTTAGCAATCAGCCC.

Turning to this clone: The read gets to within 3 residues of the CDR3 end, and the germline J gene fills in the rest. This rearrangement joins TRBV10-3 to TRBJ1-1; D possibly corresponds to TRBD1 (5 bases). The CDR3 is 15 residues long. Germline assignment: CDR1 ENHRY and CDR2 SYGVKD. V lost 0 bases and J lost 0, with 8 bases in between. The part of the CDR3 DNA that was read is TGTGCCATCAGTGAGTCGAGGGGCATGAACACTGAA. Amino acids: CAISESRGMNTE. The complete CDR3 sequence is CAISESRGMNTEAFF.

Concerning this clone itself: The observed sequence ends 3 residues before the CDR3 terminus, with the missing tail filled in from the germline J gene. The chain couples TRBV18 to TRBJ2-2; 7 nucleotides agree with TRBD1. The CDR3 loop spans 18 amino acids. The germline V gene has CDR1 KGHSH and CDR2 LQKENI. CDR3 DNA (partial): TGTGCCAGCTCACCCAGGGACAGCCTCAGCGGAACTAATGAAAAG. This encodes CASSPRDSLSGTNEK. The entire CDR3 protein is CASSPRDSLSGTNEKLFF. The whole variable domain, filled in from reference TRBV18 and TRBJ2-2, reads NAGVMQNPRHLVRRRGQEARLRCSPMKGHSHVYWYRQLPEEGLKFMVYLQKENIIDESGMPKERFSAEFPKEGPSILRIQQVVRGDSAAYFCASSPRDSLSGTNEKLFFGEGSRLTVL.

To note about this clone: From the germline J gene comes the end of the CDR3, since the read stops 3 residues before it. The chain uses TRBV18 and TRBJ1-1; 7 bases map to TRBD1. The CDR3 length is 13 residues. V lost 6 bases, J lost 4 bases, and 5 bases stayed unmatched. The germline V gene has CDR1 KGHSH and CDR2 LQKENI. CDR3 DNA, as far as it was read: TGTGCCAGCTCGGAGGAGGGGGCCACTGAA. This encodes CASSEEGATE. The CDR3 reads in full as CASSEEGATEAFF.

About this clone itself: Coverage ceases 3 residues before the CDR3 finishes, and the germline J gene fills in the end. The chain joins TRBV20-1 to TRBJ2-1; TRBD1 matches 9 bases. The CDR3 has 14 residues. V was pared by 4 bases and J by 5 bases, with 6 bases of the junction left unmatched. Per germline, CDR1 DFQATT and CDR2 SNEGSKA (reference sequence). CDR3 DNA, as far as it was read: TGCAGTGCTATATCGGGACAGGGAAACAATGAG. The encoded protein is CSAISGQGNNE. The whole CDR3 sequence reads CSAISGQGNNEQFF.

As to this clone: The CDR3 end lies 3 residues beyond the end of the read and is filled in from the germline J gene. V gene TRBV7-3 combines with J gene TRBJ1-1, with 10 bases identical to TRBD1. CDR3 length: 19 amino acids. Looked up from germline, CDR1 is SGHTA and CDR2 is FQGTGA. V shed 0 bases, J shed 0 bases, and the junction held 10 bases outside the gene matches. The sequenced CDR3 bases are TGTGCCAGCAGCTTAACGGGCATGCCGACAGGGGGCATGAACACTGAA. It is translated as CASSLTGMPTGGMNTE. The complete CDR3 reads CASSLTGMPTGGMNTEAFF.

To note about this clone: The read is 3 residues too short to cover the CDR3 end, so that end is filled in from the germline J gene. The chain uses TRBV6-4 and TRBJ2-3; 8 bases line up with TRBD2. The CDR3 length is 16 residues. Germline values: CDR1 MRHNA, CDR2 SNTAGT. The V gene end was trimmed by 0 bases and the J gene end by 2 bases; junction bases not matched to a gene: 4. CDR3: CASSDSNGGATDTQYF. The part of the CDR3 DNA that was read is TGTGCCAGCAGTGACTCGAACGGGGGGGCCACAGATACG.

As concerns this clone: The read gets to within 3 residues of the CDR3 end, and the germline J gene fills in the rest. The genes are TRBV11-2 and TRBJ1-2; D is undetermined. Germline V CDR1 and CDR2: SGHAT, FQNNGV. CDR3 length equals 14 residues. V was shortened by 2 bases and J by 4 bases, with 11 bases between the two germline ends. CDR3 amino acids: CASSLSPAGYGYTF. The CDR3 DNA, read in part, is TGTGCCAGCAGCTTATCTCCGGCAGGCTATGGC.

As for this clone: The read ends 3 residues shy of where the CDR3 ends; the end is completed using the germline J gene. The genes are TRBV18 and TRBJ1-2; D perhaps matches TRBD1 (5 bases). In germline, CDR1 is KGHSH, CDR2 LQKENI. The CDR3 extends over 12 amino acids. Partial CDR3 DNA: TGTGCCAGCTCACCGCAGGGAAATGAC. Its translation is CASSPQGND. The complete CDR3 sequence is CASSPQGNDYTF.

With regard to this clone: The read ends 3 residues early relative to the CDR3; the germline J gene fills the gap. J is TRBJ2-1 and V is TRBV28, with 12 bases identical to TRBD1. Germline trimming cut 6 bases from V and 4 bases from J; bases unmatched to any gene: 1. The CDR3 covers 14 residues. CDR1 and CDR2 from the germline V gene are MDHEN and SYDVKM. The CDR3 protein is CASRGQGAYNEQFF. The CDR3 bases that were read are TGTGCCAGCAGGGGACAGGGGGCATACAATGAG.

As to this clone: Sequencing ends 3 residues short of the CDR3 end; the germline J gene provides the rest. V is TRBV10-3 and J is TRBJ2-4, with TRBD1 matching 10 bases. This CDR3 is built from 15 residues. Germline trimming cut 6 bases from V and 4 bases from J; bases unmatched to any gene: 6. Germline V gene data show CDR1 as ENHRY and CDR2 as SYGVKD. Partial CDR3 DNA: TGTGCCATCAGGGAACGGGACAGGGGAAAAAACATT. Translated, it gives CAIRERDRGKNI. The complete CDR3 reads CAIRERDRGKNIQYF.

Worth noting for this clone: With the read ending 3 residues before the CDR3 end, the germline J gene is used to fill in that end. V gene TRBV5-4 combines with J gene TRBJ2-5; 11 bases map to TRBD2. The CDR3 has 15 residues. Germline CDR1 SGHNT, CDR2 YYREEE (reference sequence). With V trimmed by 3 bases and J by 4 bases, 5 bases remained unmatched. The sequenced CDR3 bases are TGTGCCAGCAGCTGGGGGACTAGCGGCCCAGAGACC. It specifies CASSWGTSGPET. In full, the CDR3 reads CASSWGTSGPETQYF. The whole variable domain, filled in from reference TRBV5-4 and TRBJ2-5, reads ETGVTQSPTHLIKTRGQQVTLRCSSQSGHNTVSWYQQALGQGPQFIFQYYREEENGRGNFPPRFSGLQFPNYSSELNVNALELDDSALYLCASSWGTSGPETQYFGPGTRLLVL.

Turning to this clone: The read is 3 residues too short to cover the CDR3 end, so that end is filled in from the germline J gene. This sequence joins TRBV2 and TRBJ2-3; tentatively, D is TRBD2 (7 bases). Germline V gene data show CDR1 as SNHLY and CDR2 as FYNNEI. The CDR3 loop spans 14 amino acids. Here the CDR3 reads CASSVGGGNQPQYF. CDR3 DNA (partial): TGTGCCAGCAGTGTAGGGGGGGGCAATCAGCCG.